This T cell receptor beta chain is from a study of CD8 T cells in ankylosing spondylitis. The CDR3 spans 15 residues. Losses at the gene ends were 8 bases for V and 9 bases for J; bases not matched to a gene: 12. Germline CDR1 is LNHDA and CDR2 is SQIVND (reference sequence). TCRdb re-derived calls from the 5' RACE reads in MiXCR, one entry per CDR3 protein. Of 200,000 to 250,000 distinct CDR3 sequences in the sample, roughly 8% were seen once. This clonotype was recorded many times. What was sequenced was blood, either unsorted or a sorted T cell fraction (not recorded which). This chain uses TRBV19 with TRBJ2-1, with 11 positions matching TRBD2. The TCR originated in a female donor with ankylosing spondylitis or in good health (not recorded which). CDR3 in amino acids: CASAGFSGRAGEQFF. The CDR3 DNA sequence: TGTGCCAGTGCGGGGTTTAGCGGGAGGGCCGGTGAGCAGTTCTTC. Filled out from reference TRBV19 and TRBJ2-1, the complete variable domain reads DGGITQSPKYLFRKEGQNVTLSCEQNLNHDAMYWYRQDPGQGLRLIYYSQIVNDFQKGDIAEGYSVSREKKESFPLTVTSAQKNPTAFYLCASAGFSGRAGEQFFGPGTRLTVL.